This T cell receptor beta chain was sequenced in a study of T cells in Graves' hyperthyroidism and ophthalmopathy. Regions amplified from RNA transcripts were the TCR beta CDR3 regions. The HTBI set primed first-round TCR CDR3 RT-PCR. From the multiplex PCR reads, TCRdb called clonotypes with MiXCR, one entry per CDR3 protein. The sample has about 400,000 distinct CDR3 sequences; around a quarter are singletons. The CDR3 sequence is 16 residues long. CDR1 is SGHRS, CDR2 YFSETQ, per germline. J lost 4 bases, V lost 4 bases, and 7 bases had no gene match. If no ophthalmopathy progression occurred within 18 months, Graves' hyperthyroidism was stable. Patients aged 18 to 65 had newly diagnosed hyperthyroidism of under 2 months' duration. Diagnoses were made from clinical symptoms, serum measures (thyroxine and TRAb), thyroid ultrasound and orbital computed tomography.

The gene calls are TRBV5-1 and TRBJ2-1; 11 nucleotides align to TRBD2. This TCR was recovered from a man between 45 and 60 years old with Graves' hyperthyroidism. The sequenced sample was blood. The CDR3: CASSPKTSGIYNEQFF. CDR3 in DNA: TGCGCCAGCAGCCCAAAGACTAGCGGGATTTACAATGAGCAGTTCTTC. Complete variable domain (other parts from reference TRBV5-1 and TRBJ2-1): KAGVTQTPRYLIKTRGQQVTLSCSPISGHRSVSWYQQTPGQGLQFLFEYFSETQRNKGNFPGRFSGRQFSNSRSEMNVSTLELGDSALYLCASSPKTSGIYNEQFFGPGTRLTVL.